These 19 T cell receptor beta chains share one sample of origin, sequenced in a study of response to subunit inactivated influenza vaccine. TCRdb independently ran MiXCR on the RT-PCR reads; one entry per CDR3 protein. The repertoire holds about 650,000 distinct CDR3 sequences, with approximately 15% as singletons. This specimen consisted of PBMCs from blood, obtained 11 to 12 days after vaccination. The receptors were gathered from a man between 50 and 59 years old who received an inactivated influenza vaccine.

The chain links TRBV7-9 to TRBJ2-7; no clear D. CDR3 size: 14 residues. V lost 2 bases to trimming and J lost 0 bases, with 8 bases between them. Germline assignment: CDR1 SEHNR and CDR2 FQNEAQ (reference sequence). The CDR3 DNA reads TGTGCCAGCAGCTTATTGGGCAGCTCCTACGAGCAGTACTTC. It encodes CASSLLGSSYEQYF.

V usage is TRBV29-1 and J usage is TRBJ2-3; 7 bases align to TRBD1. The CDR3 sequence is 14 residues long. Germline V gene data show CDR1 as SQVTM and CDR2 as ANQGSEA. Losses at the gene ends were 6 bases for V and 5 bases for J; bases not matched to a gene: 11. The CDR3 coding sequence is TGCAGCGTCACAGGGGTTGGTCGTGGAGATACGCAGTATTTT. It is translated as CSVTGVGRGDTQYF.

A few counts support this clonotype. The chain recombines TRBV5-5 with TRBJ1-2; 8 positions match TRBD1. This CDR3 is 13 amino acids long. Germline V CDR1 and CDR2: SGHKS, YYEKEE (reference sequence). V shed 4 bases, J shed 6 bases, and the junction held 5 bases outside the gene matches. This chain's CDR3 is CASSHRTGHGYTF. CDR3 in DNA: TGTGCCAGCAGCCACAGGACAGGGCATGGCTACACCTTC.

This clonotype was recorded a few times. V usage is TRBV28 and J usage is TRBJ2-2, with D unclear. The CDR3 consists of 12 residues. From germline, CDR1 is MDHEN and CDR2 SYDVKM. Trimming stripped 8 bases from V and 7 bases from J, with 11 bases between. CDR3 in amino acids: CASSPALGELFF. The CDR3 nucleotides are TGTGCCAGCTCCCCTGCCCTCGGGGAGCTGTTTTTT.

V usage is TRBV6-2 or TRBV6-3 and J usage is TRBJ2-5; 8 bases are a match to TRBD2. From germline, CDR1 is MNHEY and CDR2 SVGEGT. The CDR3 length is 20 residues. With 2 bases clipped from V and 1 base from J, the junction kept 18 bases outside the gene matches. The CDR3 bases are TGTGCCAGCAGTTACGACACGCCCGGAGGATTAGCGGGGCCCCAAGAGACCCAGTACTTC. Amino acids: CASSYDTPGGLAGPQETQYF.

This clonotype occurred many times. The chain has TRBV20-1 and TRBJ2-3; tentative D call: TRBD1 (7 bases). V lost 2 bases to trimming and J lost 3 bases, with 15 bases between them. CDR1 DFQATT and CDR2 SNEGSKA come from the germline V gene (reference sequence). This CDR3 contains 15 residues. CDR3: CSARSRTGGTDTQYF. The CDR3 region has the DNA TGCAGTGCTAGATCGCGGACAGGAGGGACAGATACGCAGTATTTT.

The chain uses TRBV25-1 and TRBJ2-1; D unresolved. The CDR3 extends over 13 amino acids. The V end was cut by 4 bases, the J end by 7 bases, with 11 bases between. Germline CDR1 reads MGHDK; CDR2 reads SYGVNS. The CDR3 coding sequence is TGTGCCAGCAGTGCCCCCGGTTTTAATGAGCAGTTCTTC. It yields the protein CASSAPGFNEQFF.

The chain joins TRBV10-3 to TRBJ2-3; D remains unclear. CDR3 length: 12 residues. V gave up 8 bases and J gave up 2 bases, with 8 bases separating them. Germline CDR1 reads ENHRY; CDR2 reads SYGVKD. CDR3 sequence reads: CAIEGNTDTQYF. The CDR3 nucleotides are TGTGCCATCGAAGGTAACACAGATACGCAGTATTTT.

The chain combines TRBV12-3 or TRBV12-4 with TRBJ2-7, with 11 bases matching TRBD1. The CDR3 has 16 residues. Trimming took 5 bases from V and 4 from J; bases not matched to a gene: 10. This CDR3 reads CASSPARTGGVYEQYF. In DNA form, the CDR3 reads TGTGCCAGCAGTCCCGCGCGGACAGGGGGCGTGTACGAGCAGTACTTC.

This clonotype was found a few times. The chain employs TRBV15 and TRBJ2-2; D gene ambiguous. The CDR3 loop spans 13 amino acids. CDR1 and CDR2 (germline): LNHNV, YYDKDF (reference sequence). V was clipped by 0 bases and J by 7 bases, with 6 bases between them. The CDR3 DNA reads TGTGCCACCAGCAGAGATGGAGACGGGGAGCTGTTTTTT. This codes for CATSRDGDGELFF. Variable domain in full (rest from reference TRBV15 and TRBJ2-2): DAMVIQNPRYQVTQFGKPVTLSCSQTLNHNVMYWYQQKSSQAPKLLFHYYDKDFNNEADTPDNFQSRRPNTSFCFLDIRSPGLGDTAMYLCATSRDGDGELFFGEGSRLTVL.

In its sample, this clonotype was seen a few times. The rearrangement uses TRBV24-1 and TRBJ2-1, with 14 bases matching TRBD2. The V gene end was trimmed by 10 bases and the J gene end by 5 bases; junction bases not matched to a gene: 6. The CDR3 sequence is 15 residues long. Germline assignment: CDR1 KGHDR and CDR2 SFDVKD. The CDR3 DNA reads as TGTGCCACTGGACTAGCGGGAGGATGGGACAATGAGCAGTTCTTC. Its translation: CATGLAGGWDNEQFF.

This clonotype showed up just a few times. The chain combines TRBV9 with TRBJ2-7; TRBD1 matches 7 bases. Trimming took 0 bases from V and 3 from J; bases not matched to a gene: 6. The CDR3 covers 15 residues. CDR1 is SGDLS and CDR2 is YYNGEE in the germline V gene. CDR3 sequence: CASSVGPQGVYEQYF. The CDR3 nucleotides are TGTGCCAGCAGCGTAGGACCCCAGGGGGTCTACGAGCAGTACTTC.

The chain joins TRBV7-9 to TRBJ2-5; 15 bases match TRBD2. Germline trimming cut 3 bases from V and 5 bases from J; bases unmatched to any gene: 7. CDR3 length: 17 residues. Germline CDR1 and CDR2: SEHNR and FQNEAQ (reference sequence). In DNA, the CDR3 is TGTGCCAGCAGCTTTGGGACTAGCGGGAGGATGAGTGAGACCCAGTACTTC. Protein: CASSFGTSGRMSETQYF.

The chain couples TRBV9 to TRBJ1-4; D remains ambiguous. CDR1 and CDR2 from the germline V gene are SGDLS and YYNGEE. V was shortened by 4 bases and J by 6 bases, with 16 bases between the two germline ends. There are 15 residues in the CDR3. CDR3 bases: TGTGCCAGCAGCCCCTGGGAGGGATGGGATGAAAAACTGTTTTTT. Translated, it gives CASSPWEGWDEKLFF.

In its sample, this clonotype was seen a few times. The V gene is TRBV7-9, the J gene TRBJ1-1, with D hard to call. V was cut by 5 bases and J by 4 bases, with 11 bases left in between. There are 13 residues in the CDR3. Germline CDR1 and CDR2: SEHNR and FQNEAQ (reference sequence). CDR3 nucleotide sequence: TGTGCCAGCAGCCCCCAGGCGGGCACTGAAGCTTTCTTT. Protein sequence: CASSPQAGTEAFF. Complete variable domain (other parts from reference TRBV7-9 and TRBJ1-1): DTGVSQNPRHKITKRGQNVTFRCDPISEHNRLYWYRQTLGQGPEFLTYFQNEAQLEKSRLLSDRFSAERPKGSFSTLEIQRTEQGDSAMYLCASSPQAGTEAFFGQGTRLTVV.

The chain uses TRBV5-6 and TRBJ2-7, with TRBD1 identical over 7 bases. The CDR3 sequence is 15 residues long. V dropped 4 bases and J dropped 0; count of bases not matched to a gene: 7. Germline V CDR1 and CDR2: SGHDT, YYEEEE. The CDR3 DNA sequence: TGTGCCAGCAGCCGCCAACAGGGGAGCTCCTACGAGCAGTACTTC. This encodes CASSRQQGSSYEQYF.

This clonotype was observed a few times. The chain couples TRBV24-1 to TRBJ2-5; 10 bases map to TRBD1. CDR3 length equals 17 residues. Per germline, CDR1 KGHDR and CDR2 SFDVKD. J lost 5 bases, V lost 1 base, and 9 bases had no gene match. DNA of the CDR3: TGTGCCACCAGTGATTTCCCCGGGACAGGGGTCTGGGAGACCCAGTACTTC. Translating gives CATSDFPGTGVWETQYF.

This clonotype was observed at least ten times. V usage is TRBV14 and J usage is TRBJ2-3; D might be TRBD1 or TRBD2, each matching 5 bases. V was shortened by 4 bases and J by 5 bases, with 16 bases between the two germline ends. CDR1 and CDR2 (germline): SGHDN, FVKESK. The CDR3 has 15 amino acids. The CDR3 here is CASSRGGAVGDTQYF. The DNA of the CDR3 is TGTGCCAGCAGCCGTGGGGGAGCGGTGGGAGATACGCAGTATTTT.

This CDR3 reads CASSSHISGANVLTF. In nucleotides, the CDR3 is TGTGCCAGCAGCAGTCACATCTCTGGGGCCAACGTCCTGACTTTC. V usage is TRBV14 and J usage is TRBJ2-6, with unresolved D. Germline V gene lookup returns CDR1 SGHDN and CDR2 FVKESK. V was cut by 5 bases and J by 0 bases, with 8 bases left in between. The CDR3 runs to 15 residues.